Listed below are T cell receptor beta chains from one sample, sequenced in a study of OX40 agonist ivuxolimab in advanced cancers. Method: immunoSEQ multiplex PCR; TCRdb's copy keeps in-frame clones and lacks some. The sample carries 40,000 to 50,000 clones, 80% to 90% recorded once. Sequences were derived from CD4+ or CD8+ T cells sorted from blood, sampled in a trial of the OX40 agonist ivuxolimab. These receptors all stem from an adult with an advanced solid tumor such as melanoma, head and neck, liver or kidney cancer. CDR3s include the opening cysteine and the closing phenylalanine or tryptophan. D genes are given only for firm matches.

TRBJ1-6,TRBV6-1,NA,CASSWSGGSPLHF
TRBJ2-7,TRBV5-1,TRBD1,CASSLLQGAYEQYF
TRBJ2-3,TRBV9,TRBD2,CASSATAGGPFGTDTQYF
TRBJ2-1,TRBV29-1,TRBD1,CSVEGVGQANEQFF
TRBJ2-1,TRBV5-1,NA,CASSLGGPYNEQFF
TRBJ2-1,TRBV4-1,TRBD2,CASSQLRRLAGDGEQFF
TRBJ2-1,TRBV7-8,TRBD1,CASHTRTGIGEQFF
TRBJ2-2,TRBV6-4,TRBD1,CASSPAPGQGEAGELFF
TRBJ1-5,TRBV5-8,NA,CASSLGRGDQPQHF
TRBJ2-3,TRBV6-5,NA,CASSYLGLSADTQYF
TRBJ1-1,TRBV6-1,TRBD1,CASSGTGGWNTEAFF
TRBJ2-7,TRBV7-6,NA,CASSPSEGKSYEQYF
TRBJ2-7,TRBV9,NA,CASSVGSRRSYEQYF
TRBJ1-1,TRBV5-1,TRBD1,CASSIGTVNTEAFF
TRBJ2-7,TRBV11-2,NA,CASSLVTGIEQYF
TRBJ2-7,TRBV4-1,TRBD2,CASSQGPAGYREQYF
TRBJ1-2,TRBV15,NA,CATSREINPWGYTF
TRBJ1-2,TRBV4-1,TRBD1,CASSQPPTGTGDYGYTF
TRBJ2-3,TRBV7-6,NA,CASSTLERLTQYF
TRBJ1-4,TRBV7-9,TRBD1,CASSRTGGNNEKLFF